These 32 T cell receptor beta chains originate from one sample sequenced in a study of blood T cell repertoires in COVID-19. Generated by immunoSEQ multiplex PCR, the TCRdb table keeps only in-frame clones and is missing some. The table includes about 100,000 clones, just under 95% detected once. The specimen sequenced was peripheral blood. The receptors derive from a man in his 70s with acute or convalescent COVID-19.

The CDR3 coding sequence is TGTGCCAGCAGCAGACAGGGGGACTCCTACGAGCAGTACTTC. Its translation: CASSRQGDSYEQYF. The V gene is TRBV27, the J gene TRBJ2-7; 9 bases agree with TRBD1. The CDR3 contains 14 residues. Losses at the gene ends were 6 bases for V and 0 bases for J; bases not matched to a gene: 3. The germline CDR1 and CDR2 sequences are MNHEY and SMNVEV (reference sequence).

This chain links TRBV5-1 with TRBJ2-2; no clear D gene. CDR1 is SGHRS and CDR2 is YFSETQ in the germline V gene. The ends were cut back, 1 base at V and 0 bases at J, with 10 bases in the middle. The CDR3 loop spans 16 amino acids. CDR3 DNA: TGCGCCAGCAGCTTGCGCCAGGCTACGAACACCGGGGAGCTGTTTTTT. It yields the protein CASSLRQATNTGELFF.

This chain joins TRBV3-1 (or the pseudogene TRBV3-2) and TRBJ2-7; TRBD2 matches at 7 bases. Germline assignment: CDR1 LGHDT and CDR2 YNNKEL (reference sequence). The trim removed 8 bases at V and 2 bases at J, leaving 12 bases unmatched. The CDR3 length is 15 residues. Written as DNA, the CDR3 is TGTGCCAGCGGCGGGGCGGGAGTGTATCCCTACGAGCAGTACTTC. Translated, it gives CASGGAGVYPYEQYF.

The gene calls are TRBV19 and TRBJ1-1; D call uncertain. The CDR3 length is 13 residues. V shed 5 bases and J shed 0 bases, with 7 bases lying between them. Germline loops: CDR1 LNHDA, CDR2 SQIVND (reference sequence). The CDR3 sequence: CASSGQMNTEAFF. For the CDR3, the DNA is TGTGCCAGTAGTGGCCAGATGAACACTGAAGCTTTCTTT. Full variable domain (remainder filled in from reference TRBV19 and TRBJ1-1): DGGITQSPKYLFRKEGQNVTLSCEQNLNHDAMYWYRQDPGQGLRLIYYSQIVNDFQKGDIAEGYSVSREKKESFPLTVTSAQKNPTAFYLCASSGQMNTEAFFGQGTRLTVV.

The chain recombines TRBV18 with TRBJ2-1; D is possibly TRBD2 (6 bases). Trimming cost V 0 bases and J 4 bases, with 10 bases left between them. The CDR3 has 15 amino acids. Germline assignment: CDR1 KGHSH and CDR2 LQKENI. The CDR3 loop reads CASSPPYGGYNEQFF. CDR3 nucleotides: TGTGCCAGCTCACCACCGTACGGAGGGTACAATGAGCAGTTCTTC.

V gene TRBV3-1 (or the pseudogene TRBV3-2) combines with J gene TRBJ2-1, with D perhaps TRBD2 (6 bases). The V end was cut by 1 base, the J end by 1 base, with 26 bases between. Germline values: CDR1 LGHDT, CDR2 YNNKEL (reference sequence). This CDR3 region has 21 residues. The CDR3 bases are TGTGCCAGCAGCCAAGCTGGGACTCGACGGGGGTACTTGAGGTCCTACAATGAGCAGTTCTTC. This sequence encodes CASSQAGTRRGYLRSYNEQFF.

CDR3 bases: TGTGCCAGCAGCTTAGTAATGCCGGGGCAAGAGACCCAGTACTTC. It is translated as CASSLVMPGQETQYF. V and J are TRBV7-9 and TRBJ2-5, with D perhaps TRBD2 (5 bases). Trimming stripped 1 base from V and 2 bases from J, with 11 bases between. CDR1 and CDR2 (germline): SEHNR, FQNEAQ (reference sequence). The CDR3 loop spans 15 amino acids.

The chain uses TRBV7-9 and TRBJ2-2; 8 nucleotides line up with TRBD1. J lost 5 bases, V lost 6 bases, and 5 bases had no gene match. This CDR3 spans 14 amino acids. Germline loops: CDR1 SEHNR, CDR2 FQNEAQ (reference sequence). This CDR3 reads CASRTGGLTGELFF. The CDR3 DNA follows: TGTGCCAGCAGAACAGGGGGTCTGACCGGGGAGCTGTTTTTT.

This chain uses TRBV15 with TRBJ1-5; D gene unclear. V lost 0 bases to trimming and J lost 9 bases, with 18 bases between them. Germline V gene data show CDR1 as LNHNV and CDR2 as YYDKDF (reference sequence). The CDR3 runs to 16 residues. This CDR3 reads CATSRDHLGAMAPQHF. CDR3 sequence (DNA): TGTGCCACCAGCAGAGACCACCTGGGAGCCATGGCGCCCCAGCATTTT.

This clone is a singleton in its sample. The V gene is TRBV10-2, the J gene TRBJ1-1, with 8 bases that match TRBD1. Trimming removed 5 bases from V and 0 bases from J; junction bases left unmatched: 14. Looked up from germline, CDR1 is WSHSY and CDR2 is SAAADI. The CDR3 spans 18 residues. CDR3 amino acids: CASSKLSGTGLMNTEAFF. The DNA of the CDR3 is TGCGCCAGCAGTAAGCTTTCCGGGACAGGTCTTATGAACACTGAAGCTTTCTTT.

V is TRBV2 and J is TRBJ1-6; D perhaps matches TRBD1 (5 bases). Per the germline V gene, CDR1 is SNHLY and CDR2 is FYNNEI. The V end lost 10 bases, the J end lost 10 bases, and 20 bases lay between the germline ends. CDR3 length: 14 residues. CDR3 residues: CATRNDGGGSPLHF. CDR3 DNA: TGTGCCACCCGAAACGACGGGGGAGGCTCACCCCTCCACTTT.

V usage is TRBV25-1 and J usage is TRBJ2-7; D is perhaps TRBD2 (6 bases). CDR3 length: 13 residues. V was pared by 1 base and J by 6 bases, with 10 bases between. CDR1 is MGHDK, CDR2 SYGVNS, per germline. The CDR3 loop is CASSELSSGEQYF. DNA for the CDR3: TGTGCCAGCAGTGAATTGAGTAGCGGCGAGCAGTACTTC.

The chain employs TRBV21-1 and TRBJ2-4; the table's D call TRBD2 went unverified against the DNA. TRBV21-1 is noted as a pseudogene. This CDR3 region has 14 residues. The CDR3 loop is CASRERKAGCIQYF. CDR3 nucleotide sequence: TGTGCCAGCAGAGAGAGAAAGGCGGGGTGCATTCAGTACTTC.

V and J are TRBV28 and TRBJ2-7; tentative D call: TRBD1 (6 bases). The V end was cut by 5 bases, the J end by 3 bases, with 8 bases between. The CDR3 covers 12 residues. Germline CDR1 MDHEN, CDR2 SYDVKM. This chain's CDR3 is CASSRTDYEQYF. DNA of the CDR3: TGTGCCAGCAGTCGGACAGACTACGAGCAGTACTTC.

This chain links TRBV28 with TRBJ2-1; unclear D gene. CDR1 and CDR2 from the germline V gene are MDHEN and SYDVKM. The CDR3 runs 12 residues. Trimming shortened V by 7 bases and J by 3 bases, and 7 bases separated the two germline ends. Written as DNA, the CDR3 is TGTGCCAGCACCTCCCGCTACAATGAGCAGTTCTTC. Translated, it gives CASTSRYNEQFF.

This clone was counted a few times. The rearrangement joins TRBV11-3 to TRBJ2-1, with D perhaps TRBD2 (5 bases). The ends were cut back, 3 bases at V and 7 bases at J, with 10 bases in the middle. There are 13 residues in the CDR3. Germline lookup yields CDR1 SGHNT and CDR2 YENEEA. This chain's CDR3 is CASSLGRLNEQFF. CDR3 sequence (DNA): TGTGCCAGCAGCTTGGGGAGATTGAATGAGCAGTTCTTC.

The chain recombines TRBV10-2 with TRBJ1-2; D unclear. The CDR3 loop spans 13 amino acids. Deletions cut 2 bases from V and 4 bases from J, with 8 bases between. The V gene's germline CDR1 is WSHSY and CDR2 SAAADI. The CDR3 DNA reads as TGCGCCAGCAGTGAGCCAGGTACCTATGGCTACACCTTC. Translation gives CASSEPGTYGYTF.

This chain uses TRBV5-1 with TRBJ1-5; 9 bases line up with TRBD1. The CDR3 is made up of 15 amino acids. The trim removed 3 bases at V and 4 bases at J, leaving 5 bases unmatched. Germline CDR1 and CDR2: SGHRS and YFSETQ. The CDR3 protein is CASSWGTGRNQPQHF. CDR3 in DNA: TGCGCCAGCAGCTGGGGGACAGGGAGGAATCAGCCCCAGCATTTT.

The rearrangement joins TRBV6-5 to TRBJ2-1; possible D gene TRBD2, 5 bases. Per the germline V gene, CDR1 is MNHEY and CDR2 is SVGAGI. V shed 6 bases and J shed 7 bases, with 13 bases lying between them. This CDR3 spans 13 amino acids. The CDR3 reads CASRPGGGNEQFF. The CDR3 DNA sequence: TGTGCCAGCAGGCCCGGTGGCGGGAATGAGCAGTTCTTC.

The V call is TRBV9, the J call TRBJ2-1, with 10 bases lining up with TRBD2. Germline V gene lookup returns CDR1 SGDLS and CDR2 YYNGEE. The CDR3 extends over 14 amino acids. V lost 4 bases, J lost 8 bases, and 6 bases stayed unmatched. CDR3 protein: CASSKAGGLHEQFF. The CDR3 DNA reads as TGTGCCAGCAGCAAAGCGGGAGGGCTCCATGAGCAGTTCTTC. The whole variable domain, remainder taken from reference TRBV9 and TRBJ2-1, is DSGVTQTPKHLITATGQRVTLRCSPRSGDLSVYWYQQSLDQGLQFLIQYYNGEERAKGNILERFSAQQFPDLHSELNLSSLELGDSALYFCASSKAGGLHEQFFGPGTRLTVL.

The chain uses TRBV6-4 and TRBJ1-2; 9 bases match TRBD1. The J segment lost 6 bases and the V segment lost 6 bases, leaving 8 bases of the junction unmatched. From germline, CDR1 is MRHNA and CDR2 SNTAGT. The CDR3 length is 14 residues. This CDR3 is CASRSTGGGDGYTF. CDR3 coding DNA: TGTGCCAGCAGATCGACAGGGGGGGGAGATGGCTACACCTTC.

As concerns this clone: This same CDR3 is encoded by further DNA sequences in the sample. J is TRBJ1-5 and V is TRBV18, with D maybe TRBD1 (6 bases). V lost 0 bases and J 6 bases, leaving 6 bases between the germline ends. The CDR3 runs to 13 residues. The V gene's germline CDR1 is KGHSH and CDR2 LQKENI. The CDR3 DNA reads as TGTGCCAGCTCACCACCAGGGGGTCAGCCCCAGCATTTT. Translation gives CASSPPGGQPQHF.

This clone appeared a single time. The rearrangement joins TRBV5-8 to TRBJ1-2; TRBD1 agrees at 8 bases. Trimming cost V 4 bases and J 2 bases; bases outside gene matches: 10. Germline lookup yields CDR1 SGHTS and CDR2 YDEGEE. CDR3 length equals 16 residues. The CDR3 here is CASSKEGQATNYGYTF. CDR3 coding DNA: TGTGCCAGCAGCAAGGAGGGACAGGCCACCAACTATGGCTACACCTTC.

This clone was observed once. The V call is TRBV27, the J call TRBJ1-2, with a possible D match to TRBD1 (5 bases). Germline lookup yields CDR1 MNHEY and CDR2 SMNVEV (reference sequence). The CDR3 spans 15 residues. The germline V and J ends were trimmed by 0 bases and 7 bases, with 15 bases remaining between them. CDR3 residues: CASSLSQAPYVGYTF. CDR3 nucleotides: TGTGCCAGCAGTTTATCACAGGCGCCCTATGTTGGCTACACCTTC.

This clone was picked up one time. The chain recombines TRBV18 with TRBJ2-3, with 10 bases identical to TRBD1. The CDR3 contains 15 residues. Germline CDR1 is KGHSH and CDR2 is LQKENI. J was trimmed by 5 bases and V by 4 bases; bases with no gene match: 6. The CDR3 DNA is TGTGCCAGCTCACACCGGACAGGGGGGGAAGATACGCAGTATTTT. Translated, it gives CASSHRTGGEDTQYF.

V gene TRBV5-1 combines with J gene TRBJ2-1, with TRBD2 identical over 10 bases. J gave up 6 bases and V 4 bases, and 16 bases lay outside the gene matches. From germline, CDR1 is SGHRS and CDR2 YFSETQ. The length of the CDR3 is 18 residues. The CDR3 bases are TGCGCCAGCAGCCTGGCAACCATACTAGCGGGACCGGGCAATGAGCAGTTCTTC. Translated, it gives CASSLATILAGPGNEQFF.

The chain carries TRBV7-9 and TRBJ2-2; no clear D. This CDR3 is 14 amino acids long. Germline loops: CDR1 SEHNR, CDR2 FQNEAQ (reference sequence). Between the trimmed V and J ends, which lost 4 bases and 1 base, there was a span of 7 bases. As DNA, the CDR3 is TGTGCCAGCAGCTCCTCGGGGAACACCGGGGAGCTGTTTTTT. As protein: CASSSSGNTGELFF.

The rearrangement uses TRBV6-5 and TRBJ2-2; TRBD2 is a possible D gene (5 bases). V was clipped by 0 bases and J by 6 bases, with 11 bases between them. The CDR3 has 15 amino acids. Germline lookup yields CDR1 MNHEY and CDR2 SVGAGI. The CDR3 DNA reads TGTGCCAGCAGTTACTCCGGGTTCGGGGCCGGGGAGCTGTTTTTT. It is translated as CASSYSGFGAGELFF.

V usage is TRBV15 and J usage is TRBJ1-5; 10 positions agree with TRBD1. Germline V CDR1 and CDR2: LNHNV, YYDKDF (reference sequence). Trimming took 0 bases from V and 0 from J; bases not matched to a gene: 17. CDR3 length equals 22 residues. The CDR3 DNA follows: TGTGCCACCAGCAGAGATGGTTGGGGACAGGGGCTGCTGCTCTATAGCAATCAGCCCCAGCATTTT. Translating gives CATSRDGWGQGLLLYSNQPQHF.

The J gene is TRBJ2-5, the V gene TRBV2; weak D call: TRBD2 (5 bases). The germline CDR1 and CDR2 sequences are SNHLY and FYNNEI. CDR3 length: 13 amino acids. The V gene lost 7 bases and the J gene lost 0 bases, with 9 bases spanning the gap. As DNA, the CDR3 is TGTGCCAGCAATACGGGGTACCAAGAGACCCAGTACTTC. Translated: CASNTGYQETQYF. Full variable domain (remainder filled in from reference TRBV2 and TRBJ2-5): EPEVTQTPSHQVTQMGQEVILRCVPISNHLYFYWYRQILGQKVEFLVSFYNNEISEKSEIFDDQFSVERPDGSNFTLKIRSTKLEDSAMYFCASNTGYQETQYFGPGTRLLVL.

The chain joins TRBV14 to TRBJ1-2, with 7 bases identical to TRBD1. The CDR3 spans 17 residues. CDR1 is SGHDN, CDR2 FVKESK, per germline. The V segment lost 3 bases and the J segment 1 base; nucleotides outside the gene matches: 11. The chain's CDR3 is CASSQLPTGTVNYGYTF. DNA of the CDR3: TGTGCCAGCAGCCAGCTCCCAACCGGGACAGTTAACTATGGCTACACCTTC.

The chain couples TRBV18 to TRBJ2-5; no reliable D call. V was shortened by 2 bases and J by 1 base, with 5 bases between the two germline ends. CDR1 and CDR2 (germline): KGHSH, LQKENI. The CDR3 contains 13 residues. The CDR3 protein is CASSPLAQETQYF. The CDR3 bases are TGTGCCAGCTCACCATTGGCCCAAGAGACCCAGTACTTC. Variable domain in full (rest from reference TRBV18 and TRBJ2-5): NAGVMQNPRHLVRRRGQEARLRCSPMKGHSHVYWYRQLPEEGLKFMVYLQKENIIDESGMPKERFSAEFPKEGPSILRIQQVVRGDSAAYFCASSPLAQETQYFGPGTRLLVL.